The subject of this entry is one TCR beta chain. Its specificity is unknown. The ends lost 0 bases at V and 3 bases at J; junction bases unmatched: 0. The CDR3 is made up of 14 amino acids. Germline V CDR1 and CDR2: SGHTA, FQGTGA. This entry belongs to a study of cytomegalovirus exposure and HLA in healthy donors. In the PCR, 60 Vbeta and 13 Jbeta primers were used. TCRdb's copy holds only in-frame clones and misses some; the assay was immunoSEQ multiplex PCR. Of 150,000 or so clones listed, roughly 80% were seen once; the top ten hold around 2.4%. General study points: Association with HLA alleles at 0.05 false discovery rate was found for 17,000 or so TCR beta sequences in a later analysis. Presence/absence analyses supposed approximately even sequencing depth among donors.

Sequencing was done on a sample of PBMCs. The sequence was collected from a female donor in good health and CMV-seronegative. The chain combines TRBV7-3 with TRBJ2-3, with TRBD1 matching 7 bases. The CDR3 DNA reads TGTGCCAGCAGCTTAACGGGACAGACAGATACGCAGTATTTT. Protein product: CASSLTGQTDTQYF.